This T cell receptor (beta chain) was obtained from a study of T cells in localized non-small cell lung cancer. This table comes from immunoSEQ multiplex PCR, and its TCRdb copy is limited to in-frame clones, with some not included. The profile shows roughly 61,000 clones, about four fifths of them singletons. V was clipped by 6 bases and J by 5 bases, with 11 bases between them. This CDR3 is 13 amino acids long. Germline V gene sequence: CDR1 MNHNS, CDR2 SASEGT. The TCR originated in a man between 40 and 70 years old with stage II lung adenocarcinoma. This chain connects TRBV6-1 to TRBJ2-1; D may be TRBD2 (6 bases). The sequences come from PBMCs, collected before any cancer treatment. The CDR3 nucleotides read TGTGCCAGCAGGACTACTAGCAACAATGAGCAGTTCTTC. It encodes CASRTTSNNEQFF.